Following are 21 T cell receptor beta chains from one sample sequenced in a study of sequential checkpoint blockade in melanoma. Treatment reported: randomized to nivolumab then ipilimumab (arm A) or the reverse (arm B). Generated by immunoSEQ multiplex PCR, the TCRdb table keeps only in-frame clones and is missing some. The data contain 20,000 to 25,000 clones, around 80% of them seen just once; the ten biggest clones take up 9.5% to 13%. Here the sequenced sample was CD8+ T cells sorted from blood (inferred from file names), taken from a patient given nivolumab and ipilimumab in sequence. The receptors shown here come from a human donor with melanoma.

The chain couples TRBV4-2 to TRBJ2-5; no clear D gene. CDR1 is LGHNA and CDR2 is YNFKEQ in the germline V gene. Trimming removed 0 bases at V and 0 bases at J, with 17 bases between. The CDR3 runs to 18 residues. In DNA form, the CDR3 reads TGTGCCAGCAGCCAAGAAGCACAGCTTTCTTGGTACCAAGAGACCCAGTACTTC. Encoded protein: CASSQEAQLSWYQETQYF.

J is TRBJ2-5 and V is TRBV7-2; 8 positions match TRBD1. J was trimmed by 5 bases and V by 4 bases; bases with no gene match: 9. This CDR3 contains 15 residues. From germline, CDR1 is SGHTA and CDR2 FQGNSA. Here the CDR3 reads CASSSAGTGRETQYF. The CDR3 DNA is TGTGCCAGCAGCTCTGCCGGGACAGGTCGTGAGACCCAGTACTTC.

This clone was seen more than once but under ten times. This chain joins TRBV7-8 and TRBJ2-3; D not resolved. Germline V gene lookup returns CDR1 SGHVS and CDR2 FQNEAQ. Trimming pared 1 base from V and 0 bases from J, leaving 8 bases between. This CDR3 has 15 residues. CDR3 sequence (DNA): TGTGCCAGCAGCTTAGTTGGTAGAAGCACAGATACGCAGTATTTT. It specifies CASSLVGRSTDTQYF. Together with reference TRBV7-8 and TRBJ2-3, the CDR3 gives the full variable domain: GAGVSQSPRYKVAKRGQDVALRCDPISGHVSLFWYQQALGQGPEFLTYFQNEAQLDKSGLPSDRFFAERPEGSVSTLKIQRTQQEDSAVYLCASSLVGRSTDTQYFGPGTRLTVL.

The chain has TRBV15 and TRBJ2-3; 8 nucleotides match TRBD1. CDR1 LNHNV and CDR2 YYDKDF come from the germline V gene (reference sequence). The CDR3 sequence is 13 residues long. The J segment lost 1 base and the V segment lost 6 bases, leaving 0 bases of the junction unmatched. CDR3 region: CATRTGGTDTQYF. DNA for the CDR3: TGTGCCACCAGGACAGGGGGCACAGATACGCAGTATTTT. Using reference TRBV15 and TRBJ2-3 for the parts outside the CDR3, the full variable domain is DAMVIQNPRYQVTQFGKPVTLSCSQTLNHNVMYWYQQKSSQAPKLLFHYYDKDFNNEADTPDNFQSRRPNTSFCFLDIRSPGLGDTAMYLCATRTGGTDTQYFGPGTRLTVL.

This clone has only a few counts. This chain uses TRBV19 with TRBJ2-7; 13 bases line up with TRBD2. Germline assignment: CDR1 LNHDA and CDR2 SQIVND (reference sequence). J lost 4 bases, V lost 5 bases, and 8 bases had no gene match. This CDR3 spans 16 amino acids. Here the CDR3 reads CASSAGLAGIGYEQYF. Written as DNA, the CDR3 is TGTGCCAGTAGTGCGGGACTAGCGGGAATTGGTTACGAGCAGTACTTC.

The chain carries TRBV30 and TRBJ2-5; no clear D gene. The CDR3 has 11 amino acids. V shed 5 bases and J shed 4 bases, with 8 bases lying between them. Germline loops: CDR1 GTSNPN, CDR2 SVGIG (reference sequence). CDR3 in DNA: TGTGCCTGGGCAGTGGCAGAGACCCAGTACTTC. Protein: CAWAVAETQYF.

This clone was found once. The V gene is TRBV19, the J gene TRBJ2-2; no definite D call. From germline, CDR1 is LNHDA and CDR2 SQIVND (reference sequence). Trimming shortened V by 5 bases and J by 1 base, and 11 bases separated the two germline ends. This CDR3 spans 15 amino acids. The CDR3 nucleotides are TGTGCCAGTAGTCTCCCCAGTGTGAACACCGGGGAGCTGTTTTTT. Translating it yields CASSLPSVNTGELFF.

This clone has more than one count but fewer than ten. CDR3 protein: CASRRDSLTEVGYTF. The CDR3 bases are TGTGCCAGCAGGAGGGACTCCCTGACAGAAGTAGGCTACACCTTC. This chain joins TRBV6-5 and TRBJ1-2, with D maybe TRBD1 (5 bases). Trimming took off 6 bases at V and 8 bases at J, with 22 bases between the two ends. Germline CDR1 reads MNHEY; CDR2 reads SVGAGI. The CDR3 length is 15 residues.

The rearrangement joins TRBV6-1 to TRBJ2-7; no clear D gene. Germline V gives CDR1 MNHNS, CDR2 SASEGT. V was shortened by 2 bases and J by 3 bases, with 5 bases between the two germline ends. The CDR3 loop spans 12 amino acids. The CDR3 loop reads CASSESYYEQYF. CDR3 DNA sequence: TGTGCCAGCAGTGAATCCTACTACGAGCAGTACTTC.

The chain joins TRBV28 to TRBJ2-5, with 14 bases that match TRBD2. The CDR3 length is 18 residues. The V segment lost 3 bases and the J segment 5 bases; nucleotides outside the gene matches: 11. From germline, CDR1 is MDHEN and CDR2 SYDVKM. CDR3 nucleotide sequence: TGTGCCAGCAGTTTCCGGACGACTAGCGGGAGGGGGAGGGAGACCCAGTACTTC. This translates into CASSFRTTSGRGRETQYF.

The chain links TRBV30 to TRBJ1-2; D is unclear. The CDR3 covers 13 residues. Germline V gives CDR1 GTSNPN, CDR2 SVGIG (reference sequence). The V gene lost 2 bases and the J gene lost 3 bases, with 10 bases spanning the gap. The DNA of the CDR3 is TGTGCCTGGAGTCAACAGACCTACTATGGCTACACCTTC. Amino acid sequence: CAWSQQTYYGYTF.

This rearrangement joins TRBV19 to TRBJ2-7; D is possibly TRBD2 (5 bases). V lost 3 bases and J lost 0, with 9 bases in between. CDR3 length: 14 amino acids. Germline CDR1 reads LNHDA; CDR2 reads SQIVND (reference sequence). The CDR3 loop is CASSISGNSYEQYF. Written as DNA, the CDR3 is TGTGCCAGTAGTATTTCGGGGAACTCCTACGAGCAGTACTTC.

In this sample, this clone turned up once. V gene TRBV6-6 combines with J gene TRBJ2-1, with 9 bases matching TRBD2. The CDR3 runs to 12 residues. CDR1 and CDR2 (germline): MNHNY, SVGAGI (reference sequence). The V gene end was trimmed by 5 bases and the J gene end by 8 bases; junction bases not matched to a gene: 1. CDR3: CASSRTSDEQFF. The CDR3 DNA reads as TGTGCCAGCAGTAGGACTAGCGATGAGCAGTTCTTC.

V gene TRBV7-9 combines with J gene TRBJ1-2, with D perhaps TRBD1 (5 bases). Looked up from germline, CDR1 is SEHNR and CDR2 is FQNEAQ (reference sequence). The CDR3 has 12 amino acids. Between the trimmed V and J ends, which lost 5 bases and 4 bases, there was a span of 8 bases. Here the CDR3 DNA reads TGTGCCAGCAGCCTGGACATCTATGGCTACACCTTC. It translates to CASSLDIYGYTF.

This chain joins TRBV12-5 and TRBJ1-1; a weak D match, TRBD1 (5 bases). Deletions cut 0 bases from V and 3 bases from J, with 8 bases between. The length of the CDR3 is 14 residues. Germline V CDR1 and CDR2: LGHNT, FRNRAP. CDR3 in DNA: TGTGCTAGTGGTTTGGTGCCGGGGGACACTGAAGCTTTCTTT. It yields the protein CASGLVPGDTEAFF.

The V gene is TRBV6-5, the J gene TRBJ1-1, with 8 bases identical to TRBD1. V lost 7 bases to trimming and J lost 4 bases; unmatched junction nucleotides: 5. The CDR3 has 13 amino acids. Germline V gene sequence: CDR1 MNHEY, CDR2 SVGAGI. The CDR3, as DNA: TGTGCCAGCAAAAGGGACAGGAGCACTGAAGCTTTCTTT. It translates to CASKRDRSTEAFF.

The genes are TRBV2 and TRBJ2-7; D uncertain. The CDR3 extends over 12 amino acids. V lost 6 bases and J lost 0, with 6 bases in between. CDR1 and CDR2 from the germline V gene are SNHLY and FYNNEI. For the CDR3, the DNA is TGTGCCAGCAGCGCCAGCTCCTACGAGCAGTACTTC. Translation: CASSASSYEQYF.

The chain joins TRBV5-1 to TRBJ1-4, with 7 bases fitting TRBD1. Germline V gives CDR1 SGHRS, CDR2 YFSETQ. The CDR3 runs to 14 residues. V lost 4 bases and J lost 8; bases outside the gene matches: 8. CDR3 DNA sequence: TGCGCCAGCAGCCTCCGACAGGGACGGGAAAAACTGTTTTTT. Amino acids: CASSLRQGREKLFF.

J is TRBJ2-5 and V is TRBV10-3, with 10 bases lining up with TRBD1. With V trimmed by 3 bases and J by 4 bases, 5 bases remained unmatched. Germline values: CDR1 ENHRY, CDR2 SYGVKD. The length of the CDR3 is 15 residues. The DNA of the CDR3 is TGTGCCATCAGTGAAGGTGACAGGGGGCTAGAGACCCAGTACTTC. Protein: CAISEGDRGLETQYF.

The rearrangement links TRBV5-1 to TRBJ2-6; TRBD1 is a possible D gene (6 bases). CDR1 SGHRS and CDR2 YFSETQ come from the germline V gene. Trimming cost V 4 bases and J 0 bases, with 23 bases left between them. The CDR3 has 20 amino acids. CDR3 region: CASSRQGTNPFTSGANVLTF. As DNA, the CDR3 is TGCGCCAGCAGCCGTCAAGGGACAAACCCGTTTACCTCTGGGGCCAACGTCCTGACTTTC.

The chain has TRBV15 and TRBJ2-1, with 8 bases fitting TRBD1. The CDR3 runs to 14 residues. Trimming at V came to 5 bases and at J to 8 bases, leaving 8 bases not matched to a gene. The germline V gene has CDR1 LNHNV and CDR2 YYDKDF (reference sequence). CDR3 loop: CATSPQTGEHEQFF. The CDR3 DNA reads as TGTGCCACCAGCCCCCAGACAGGGGAGCATGAGCAGTTCTTC.